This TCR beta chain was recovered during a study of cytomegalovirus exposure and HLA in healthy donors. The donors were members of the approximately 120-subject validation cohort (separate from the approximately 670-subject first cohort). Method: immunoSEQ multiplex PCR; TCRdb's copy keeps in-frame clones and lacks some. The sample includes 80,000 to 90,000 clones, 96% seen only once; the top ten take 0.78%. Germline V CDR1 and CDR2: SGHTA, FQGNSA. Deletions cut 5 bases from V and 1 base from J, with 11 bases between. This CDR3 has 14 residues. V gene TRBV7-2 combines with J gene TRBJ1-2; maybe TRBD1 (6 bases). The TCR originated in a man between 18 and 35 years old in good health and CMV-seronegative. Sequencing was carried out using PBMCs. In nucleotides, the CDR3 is TGTGCCAGCAGCGGCCGGACAGTTAACTATGGCTACACCTTC. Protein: CASSGRTVNYGYTF.